The source of this T cell receptor (beta chain) is a study of beta chain features in type 1 diabetes. CDR1 and CDR2 from the germline V gene are MNHEY and SVGAGI. With 2 bases removed from V and 1 base from J, the gap between germline ends came to 4 bases. The CDR3 sequence is 13 residues long. In this sample, this clone turned up a few times. The whole isolated RNA underwent reverse transcription, so sequencing captured expressed TCRB transcripts. The method was immunoSEQ multiplex PCR; TCRdb's version includes in-frame clones alone and lacks a portion of them. Of some 500,000 clones listed, about an eighth are singletons.

The chain joins TRBV6-5 to TRBJ2-3; D not resolved. This TCR came from a woman aged 18-35 years in good health. The sample taken for sequencing was naive CD4+ T cells from blood. The CDR3 is CASSYARTDTQYF. The DNA for the CDR3 is TGTGCCAGCAGTTACGCACGCACAGATACGCAGTATTTT.